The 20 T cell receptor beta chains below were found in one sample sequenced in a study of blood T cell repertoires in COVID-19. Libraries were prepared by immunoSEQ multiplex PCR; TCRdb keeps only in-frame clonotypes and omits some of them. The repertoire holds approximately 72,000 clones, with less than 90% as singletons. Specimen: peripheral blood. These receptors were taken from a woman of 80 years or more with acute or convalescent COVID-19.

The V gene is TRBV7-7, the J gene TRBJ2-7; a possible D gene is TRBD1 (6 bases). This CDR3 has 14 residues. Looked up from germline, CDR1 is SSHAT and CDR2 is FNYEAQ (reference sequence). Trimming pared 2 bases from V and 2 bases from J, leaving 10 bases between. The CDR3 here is CASSLSTGAYEQYF. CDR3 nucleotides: TGTGCCAGCAGCTTATCGACAGGTGCCTACGAGCAGTACTTC.

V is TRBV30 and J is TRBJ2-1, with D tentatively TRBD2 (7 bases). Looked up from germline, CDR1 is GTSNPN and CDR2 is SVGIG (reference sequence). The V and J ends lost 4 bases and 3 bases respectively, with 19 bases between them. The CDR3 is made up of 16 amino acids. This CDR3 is CAWTSGASGFYNEQFF. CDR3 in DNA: TGTGCCTGGACCTCGGGGGCTAGCGGCTTCTACAATGAGCAGTTCTTC.

The DNA of the CDR3 is TGTGCCAGCAGTTCAGACAGGGGGCGCCCCCAGCATTTT. It is translated as CASSSDRGRPQHF. The J gene is TRBJ1-5, the V gene TRBV12-3 or TRBV12-4; 10 nucleotides align to TRBD1. V dropped 4 bases and J dropped 10; count of bases not matched to a gene: 4. This CDR3 spans 13 amino acids.

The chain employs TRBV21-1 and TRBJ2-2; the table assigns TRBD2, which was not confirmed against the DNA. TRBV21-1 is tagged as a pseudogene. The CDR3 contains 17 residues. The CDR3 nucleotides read TGTGCCAGCAGCAAAGATGGCGGGGGCGAGAACACCGGGGAGCTGTTTTTT. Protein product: CASSKDGGGENTGELFF.

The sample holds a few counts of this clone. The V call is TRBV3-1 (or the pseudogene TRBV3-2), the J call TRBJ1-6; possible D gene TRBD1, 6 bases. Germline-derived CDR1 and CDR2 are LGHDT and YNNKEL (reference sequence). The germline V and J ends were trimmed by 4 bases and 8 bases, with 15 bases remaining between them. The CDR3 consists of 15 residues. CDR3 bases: TGTGCCAGCAGCCCACAGGACAGTCTCGATTCACCCCTCCACTTT. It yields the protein CASSPQDSLDSPLHF.

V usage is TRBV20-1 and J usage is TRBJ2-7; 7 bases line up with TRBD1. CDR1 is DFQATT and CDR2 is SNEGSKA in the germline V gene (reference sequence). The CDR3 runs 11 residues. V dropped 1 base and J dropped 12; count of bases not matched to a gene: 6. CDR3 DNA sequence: TGCAGTGCTAGAGTGGGTGACAGGGCGTACTTC. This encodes CSARVGDRAYF.

The CDR3 DNA sequence: TGCGCCAGCAGCCCCCAGATCATGAACACTGAAGCTTTCTTT. Its translation: CASSPQIMNTEAFF. The J gene is TRBJ1-1, the V gene TRBV5-1; D uncertain. Per the germline V gene, CDR1 is SGHRS and CDR2 is YFSETQ. The CDR3 totals 14 residues. Trimming took 4 bases from V and 0 from J, leaving 10 bases between them.

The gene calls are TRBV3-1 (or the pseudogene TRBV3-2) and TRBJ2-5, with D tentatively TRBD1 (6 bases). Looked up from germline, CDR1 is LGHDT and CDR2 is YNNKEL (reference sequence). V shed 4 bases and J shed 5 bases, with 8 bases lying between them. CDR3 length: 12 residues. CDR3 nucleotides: TGTGCCAGCAGCCGTAGGGGGGAGACCCAGTACTTC. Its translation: CASSRRGETQYF.

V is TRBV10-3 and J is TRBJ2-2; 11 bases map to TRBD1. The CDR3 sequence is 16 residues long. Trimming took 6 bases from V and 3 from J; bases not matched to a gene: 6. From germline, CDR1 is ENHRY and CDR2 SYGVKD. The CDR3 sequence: CAIRARTGGDTGELFF. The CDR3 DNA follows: TGTGCCATCAGGGCTCGGACAGGGGGCGACACCGGGGAGCTGTTTTTT.

CDR3 residues: CSASGTSRSSYEQYF. CDR3 DNA sequence: TGCAGTGCTAGTGGGACTAGCCGTTCCTCCTACGAGCAGTACTTC. This chain joins TRBV20-1 and TRBJ2-7; 9 bases are shared with TRBD2. The CDR3 covers 15 residues. Germline V gives CDR1 DFQATT, CDR2 SNEGSKA (reference sequence). The ends lost 3 bases at V and 0 bases at J; junction bases unmatched: 6.

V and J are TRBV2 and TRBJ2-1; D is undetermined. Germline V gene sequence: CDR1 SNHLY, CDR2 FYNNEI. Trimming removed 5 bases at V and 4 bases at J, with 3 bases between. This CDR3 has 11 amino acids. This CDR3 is CASSSYNEQFF. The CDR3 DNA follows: TGTGCCAGCAGTTCATACAATGAGCAGTTCTTC. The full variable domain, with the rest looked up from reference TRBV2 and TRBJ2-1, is EPEVTQTPSHQVTQMGQEVILRCVPISNHLYFYWYRQILGQKVEFLVSFYNNEISEKSEIFDDQFSVERPDGSNFTLKIRSTKLEDSAMYFCASSSYNEQFFGPGTRLTVL.

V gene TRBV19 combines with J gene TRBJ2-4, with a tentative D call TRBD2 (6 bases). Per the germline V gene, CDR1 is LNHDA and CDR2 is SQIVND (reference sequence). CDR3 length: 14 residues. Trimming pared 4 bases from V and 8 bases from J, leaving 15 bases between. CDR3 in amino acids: CASSTGDSEDIQYF. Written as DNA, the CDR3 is TGTGCCAGTAGTACCGGGGACTCCGAAGACATTCAGTACTTC.

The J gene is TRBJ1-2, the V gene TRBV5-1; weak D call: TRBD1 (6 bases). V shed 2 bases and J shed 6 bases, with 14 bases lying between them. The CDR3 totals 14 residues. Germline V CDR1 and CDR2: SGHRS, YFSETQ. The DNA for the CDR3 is TGCGCCAGCAGCTTATCTTCGGGACATGATGGCTACACCTTC. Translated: CASSLSSGHDGYTF.

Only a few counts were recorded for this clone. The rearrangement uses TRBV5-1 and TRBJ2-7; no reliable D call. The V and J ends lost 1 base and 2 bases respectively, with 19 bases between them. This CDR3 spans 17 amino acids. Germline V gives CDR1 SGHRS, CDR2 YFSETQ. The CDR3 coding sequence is TGCGCCAGCAGCTTGTTGCCCACCGCCATCGCGGCCTACGAGCAGTACTTC. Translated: CASSLLPTAIAAYEQYF.

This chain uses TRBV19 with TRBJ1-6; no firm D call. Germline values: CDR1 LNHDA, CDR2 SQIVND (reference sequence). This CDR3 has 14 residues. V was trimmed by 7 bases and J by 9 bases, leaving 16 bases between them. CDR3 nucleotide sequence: TGTGCCAGTAAATCTTGGGCAGAGGGTTCACCCCTCCACTTT. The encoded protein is CASKSWAEGSPLHF.

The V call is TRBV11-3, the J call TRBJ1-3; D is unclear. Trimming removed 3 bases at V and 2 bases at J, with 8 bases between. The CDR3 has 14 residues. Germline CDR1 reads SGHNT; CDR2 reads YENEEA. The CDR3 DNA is TGTGCCAGCAGCTTCGGCGGAGCTGGAAACACCATATATTTT. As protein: CASSFGGAGNTIYF.

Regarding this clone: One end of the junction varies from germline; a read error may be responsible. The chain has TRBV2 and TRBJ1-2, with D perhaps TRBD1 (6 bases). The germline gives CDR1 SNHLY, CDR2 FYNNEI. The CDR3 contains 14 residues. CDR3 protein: CAGSERTAHYGYTF. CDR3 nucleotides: TGTGCCGGCAGTGAACGGACAGCCCACTATGGCTACACCTTC.

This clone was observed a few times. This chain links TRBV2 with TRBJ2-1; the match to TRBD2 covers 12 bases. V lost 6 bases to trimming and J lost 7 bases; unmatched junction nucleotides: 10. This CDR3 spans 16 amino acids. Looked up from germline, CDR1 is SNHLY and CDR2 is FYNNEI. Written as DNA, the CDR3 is TGTGCCAGCAGGGCGGCTAGCGGGAGGGCCGATAATGAGCAGTTCTTC. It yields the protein CASRAASGRADNEQFF.

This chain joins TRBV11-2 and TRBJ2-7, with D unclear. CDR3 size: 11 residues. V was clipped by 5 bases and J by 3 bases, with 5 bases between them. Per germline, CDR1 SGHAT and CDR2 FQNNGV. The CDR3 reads CASSVHYEQYF. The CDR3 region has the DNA TGTGCCAGCAGCGTCCACTACGAGCAGTACTTC.

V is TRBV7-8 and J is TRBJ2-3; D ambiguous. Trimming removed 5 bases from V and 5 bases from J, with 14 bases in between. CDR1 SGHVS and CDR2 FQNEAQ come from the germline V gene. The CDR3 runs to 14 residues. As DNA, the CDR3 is TGTGCCAGCAGCATAACTCACTCTAAAGATACGCAGTATTTT. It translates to CASSITHSKDTQYF. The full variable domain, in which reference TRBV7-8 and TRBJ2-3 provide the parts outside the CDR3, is GAGVSQSPRYKVAKRGQDVALRCDPISGHVSLFWYQQALGQGPEFLTYFQNEAQLDKSGLPSDRFFAERPEGSVSTLKIQRTQQEDSAVYLCASSITHSKDTQYFGPGTRLTVL.